The text below deals with one T cell receptor (beta chain). As yet, its antigen is unknown. 13 Jbeta primers and 60 Vbeta primers were used for the PCR. Only in-frame clones appear in the TCRdb table, and some are missing; sequencing was by immunoSEQ multiplex PCR. The table includes about 190,000 clones, roughly 80% detected once. The sample comes from a study of cytomegalovirus exposure and HLA in healthy donors. General study results and limits: The only immune exposure information that was available was CMV serostatus. An apparent linkage of common viral pathogens to several of the most significant clusters emerged in a later analysis.

The V gene's germline CDR1 is LNHNV and CDR2 YYDKDF (reference sequence). Deletions cut 2 bases from V and 2 bases from J, with 7 bases between. This CDR3 contains 13 residues. The sequencing input was PBMCs. The rearrangement joins TRBV15 to TRBJ2-7; TRBD2 is a possible D gene (6 bases). This clonotype was obtained from a man in his forties or fifties in good health and CMV-seronegative. The CDR3 bases are TGTGCCACCAGCAGACGGACTACCTACGAGCAGTACTTC. Protein: CATSRRTTYEQYF.